The present T cell receptor beta chain was sequenced within a study of response to subunit inactivated influenza vaccine. Each CDR3 protein is one row after TCRdb ran MiXCR on the RT-PCR reads. The sample includes about 520,000 distinct CDR3 sequences, 6% to 9% of them seen just once. This clonotype appeared many times. The germline V gene encodes CDR1 DFQATT and CDR2 SNEGSKA (reference sequence). The CDR3 consists of 13 residues. The V and J ends lost 6 bases and 5 bases respectively, with 16 bases between them. This specimen was PBMCs from blood, taken about 23 months after vaccination. The receptor's source is a man aged 50 to 69 who received an inactivated influenza vaccine. J is TRBJ2-5 and V is TRBV20-1, with a possible D match to TRBD1 (6 bases). The CDR3 is CSAPQGWGETQYF. Written as DNA, the CDR3 is TGCAGTGCCCCCCAGGGGTGGGGGGAGACCCAGTACTTC.